The rows below give T cell receptor beta chains drawn from one sample of a study of monozygotic twins with cystic fibrosis. Using immunoSEQ multiplex PCR, the repertoire was profiled, and TCRdb retains in-frame clones only, with some absent. This sample carries around 8,800 clones, 91% of them seen once, and the ten largest clones take around 5.4%. Sample: blood. The receptors stem from a boy aged 2-15 years with cystic fibrosis. The CDR3 runs from the conserved cysteine through the conserved F or W. D genes are given only for firm matches. A row's size may be missing; if present it is once, few, many or a size class.

J gene,D gene,V gene,clone size,CDR3 DNA,CDR3 protein
TRBJ2-7,.,TRBV7-3,.,TGTGCCAGCAGCCACTCCTACGAGCAGTACTTC,CASSHSYEQYF
TRBJ2-7,.,TRBV2,.,TGTGCCAGCCGGGACCAGCGCTACTACGAGCAGTACTTC,CASRDQRYYEQYF
TRBJ2-5,TRBD2,TRBV11-2,.,TGTGCCAGCAGCTCTCTAGCGGGGGCGGAAGGAGAGACCCAGTACTTC,CASSSLAGAEGETQYF
TRBJ2-3,TRBD2,TRBV6-5,.,TGTGCCAGCAGCTTCCATGGCGGGGGGGGAGATACGCAGTATTTT,CASSFHGGGGDTQYF
TRBJ2-3,TRBD1,TRBV5-1,.,TGCGCCAGCAGGGAGGGACAGGGGACCACAGATACGCAGTATTTT,CASREGQGTTDTQYF
TRBJ2-3,.,TRBV19,.,TGTGCCAGTAGTATTCGCGGTAACACAGATACGCAGTATTTT,CASSIRGNTDTQYF
TRBJ1-1,.,TRBV15,.,TGTGCCACCAGCAGAGATTTGTGGGACACTGAAGCTTTCTTT,CATSRDLWDTEAFF
TRBJ1-4,.,TRBV7-8,.,TGTGCCAGCAGCTTAGTGGGAGCTGGGATCCCTCGTAATGAAAAACTGTTTTTT,CASSLVGAGIPRNEKLFF
TRBJ2-1,.,TRBV9,.,TGTGCCAGCAGCGTAGGGGACTCCGTGAGTGAGCAGTTCTTC,CASSVGDSVSEQFF
TRBJ2-1,.,TRBV15,.,TGTGCCACCAGCAGGGCCAATGAGCAGTTCTTC,CATSRANEQFF
TRBJ1-1,.,TRBV5-5,.,TGTGCCAGCAGCACTCAGAAGAACACTGAAGCTTTCTTT,CASSTQKNTEAFF
TRBJ1-3,.,TRBV30,.,TGTGCCTGGAGTCCGCCTGTCTCTGGAAACACCATATATTTT,CAWSPPVSGNTIYF
TRBJ1-2,.,TRBV6-6,.,TGTGCCAGCAGCCCCGCGGGGGCGGGTCATGGCTACACCTTC,CASSPAGAGHGYTF
TRBJ2-7,.,TRBV2,.,TGTGCCAGCATGGACTTAGCCTACGAGCAGTACTTC,CASMDLAYEQYF
TRBJ1-1,.,TRBV6-5,once,TGTGCCAGCAGTTTAACAGAGAGCGCTCACACTGAAGCTTTCTTT,CASSLTESAHTEAFF
TRBJ2-7,TRBD1,TRBV14,.,TGTGCCAGCAGCCCTGGACAGGGGGCCTACGAGCAGTACTTC,CASSPGQGAYEQYF
TRBJ1-2,.,TRBV6-1,once,TGTGCCAGCAGTGAAGCCTCCCCTGTCTATGGCTACACCTTC,CASSEASPVYGYTF
TRBJ2-1,.,TRBV11-1,once,TGTGCCAGCAGCCGGAGGGGTACATACTACAATGAGCAGTTCTTC,CASSRRGTYYNEQFF
TRBJ1-4,.,TRBV4-2,.,TGTGCCAGCAGCCAAAAGACAGGCGGGTCGTTTGAAAAACTGTTTTTT,CASSQKTGGSFEKLFF
TRBJ1-1,.,TRBV10-3,once,TGTGCCATCAGTGAGTCGCGGGGGGTCATGAACACTGAAGCTTTCTTT,CAISESRGVMNTEAFF
TRBJ1-5,TRBD1,TRBV19,.,TGTGCCAGTAGTATCAATCAGGGGGTTCAGCCCCAGCATTTT,CASSINQGVQPQHF
TRBJ2-1,.,TRBV2,.,TGTGCCAGCAGTGAACGGAGCTCCTACAATGAGCAGTTCTTC,CASSERSSYNEQFF
TRBJ2-7,.,TRBV5-1,.,TGCGCCAGCAGCTTGGCCTCAGTGTCCTACGAGCAGTACTTC,CASSLASVSYEQYF
TRBJ2-7,TRBD2,TRBV6-5,.,TGTGCCAGCAGTTATAGCGGGTCCTCCTACGAGCAGTACTTC,CASSYSGSSYEQYF
TRBJ2-3,.,TRBV5-1,.,TGCGCCAGCAGCCCTAGTGGCACAGATACGCAGTATTTT,CASSPSGTDTQYF
TRBJ1-2,TRBD1,TRBV2,.,TGTGCCAGCGTACCCGGACAGGGCTTGAACTATGGCTACACCTTC,CASVPGQGLNYGYTF
TRBJ2-1,.,TRBV4-1,once,TGCGCCAGCAGCCAAGAGCCTTCCTACAATGAGCAGTTCTTC,CASSQEPSYNEQFF